The clone carrying this TCR beta chain was counted once. Its antigen is currently unknown. The data originate from a study of cytomegalovirus exposure and HLA in healthy donors. General observations from the study: The authors enumerated over 150 TCR beta chains as linked to cytomegalovirus. In a later analysis, parvovirus B19, influenza, CMV and Epstein-Barr virus appeared linked to several top co-occurrence clusters.

Deletions cut 3 bases from V and 3 bases from J, with 9 bases between. Looked up from germline, CDR1 is MGHDK and CDR2 is SYGVNS. The CDR3 totals 13 residues. 60 Vbeta and 13 Jbeta primers were used in PCR. Measured with immunoSEQ multiplex PCR; TCRdb has only the in-frame clones, and not every one. The sample shows about 78,000 clones, 60% to 75% of them seen only once. Source material: PBMCs. The J gene is TRBJ2-7, the V gene TRBV25-1; no clear D gene. This TCR came from a woman aged 40 to 50 in good health and CMV-seropositive. This CDR3 is CASSEKSVYEQYF. Here the CDR3 DNA reads TGTGCCAGCAGTGAGAAGTCGGTCTACGAGCAGTACTTC.